The next 9 T cell receptor beta chains were all read from a single sample in a study of lymphopenia after photon versus proton radiotherapy. Clones were sequenced by immunoSEQ multiplex PCR, and TCRdb holds only the in-frame ones, with some missing. Of 25,000 to 35,000 clones in the sample, just under 90% are singletons; the top ten hold around 47%. The input for sequencing was peripheral blood, taken from a patient treated with proton-based radiotherapy. These receptors were taken from a woman between 55 and 75 years old with cholangiocarcinoma. Some clones in this sample may be carry-over from other donors' samples.

The J gene is TRBJ2-1, the V gene TRBV9; D is unresolved. Germline V gene data show CDR1 as SGDLS and CDR2 as YYNGEE. This CDR3 spans 14 amino acids. V was cut by 4 bases and J by 3 bases, with 11 bases left in between. The CDR3 spells CASSSRPGYNEQFF. The CDR3 DNA reads TGTGCCAGCAGCTCCAGACCCGGCTACAATGAGCAGTTCTTC.

The chain carries TRBV7-6 and TRBJ1-1; D remains unclear. Looked up from germline, CDR1 is SGHVS and CDR2 is FNYEAQ. The CDR3 spans 13 residues. V was clipped by 5 bases and J by 4 bases, with 11 bases between them. The CDR3 DNA reads as TGTGCCAGCAGCCTAGGAACGGGCACTGAAGCTTTCTTT. It translates to CASSLGTGTEAFF.

The rearrangement links TRBV7-8 to TRBJ1-5; D call uncertain. The germline V gene encodes CDR1 SGHVS and CDR2 FQNEAQ. V lost 3 bases and J 2 bases, leaving 5 bases between the germline ends. The CDR3 extends over 13 amino acids. Here the CDR3 DNA reads TGTGCCAGCAGCTTTACTGGCAATCAGCCCCAGCATTTT. Its protein product is CASSFTGNQPQHF.

J is TRBJ2-7 and V is TRBV29-1; D is unresolved. Trimming stripped 6 bases from V and 2 bases from J, with 11 bases between. The CDR3 runs 12 residues. Germline V gene data show CDR1 as SQVTM and CDR2 as ANQGSEA. For the CDR3, the DNA is TGCAGCGTAACAGTTGCGACCTACGAGCAGTACTTC. Amino acid sequence: CSVTVATYEQYF.

The rearrangement links TRBV9 to TRBJ1-3; 8 bases align to TRBD1. This CDR3 contains 15 residues. The germline CDR1 and CDR2 sequences are SGDLS and YYNGEE. V was clipped by 0 bases and J by 3 bases; unmatched bases: 2. This CDR3 reads CASSVAGGDGNTIYF. The CDR3 region has the DNA TGTGCCAGCAGCGTAGCAGGGGGCGATGGAAACACCATATATTTT. Filled out from reference TRBV9 and TRBJ1-3, the complete variable domain reads DSGVTQTPKHLITATGQRVTLRCSPRSGDLSVYWYQQSLDQGLQFLIQYYNGEERAKGNILERFSAQQFPDLHSELNLSSLELGDSALYFCASSVAGGDGNTIYFGEGSWLTVV.

The chain carries TRBV19 and TRBJ1-5, with D possibly being TRBD1 (6 bases). In germline, CDR1 is LNHDA, CDR2 SQIVND (reference sequence). The CDR3 contains 14 residues. V lost 5 bases and J lost 7, with 15 bases in between. CDR3 bases: TGTGCCAGTAGTTTGGTCAGGGGTGGACAGCCCCAGCATTTT. Translation: CASSLVRGGQPQHF.

This clone was counted a single time. The CDR3 sequence: CASSPSGTGGAGIYEQYF. As DNA, the CDR3 is TGTGCCAGCAGCCCCTCCGGGACAGGGGGCGCGGGCATCTACGAGCAGTACTTC. The chain joins TRBV11-3 to TRBJ2-7; 12 bases are a match to TRBD1. Germline loops: CDR1 SGHNT, CDR2 YENEEA. With 5 bases clipped from V and 3 bases from J, the junction kept 14 bases outside the gene matches. The CDR3 is made up of 18 amino acids.

The genes are TRBV29-1 and TRBJ2-1; D possibly corresponds to TRBD2 (7 bases). The V and J ends lost 6 bases and 13 bases respectively, with 19 bases between them. Germline CDR1 reads SQVTM; CDR2 reads ANQGSEA. The CDR3 length is 12 residues. The CDR3 DNA sequence: TGCAGCGTCGACCTTGGAGGGGGGGCACAGTTCTTC. Translated: CSVDLGGGAQFF.

The chain recombines TRBV18 with TRBJ2-1, with D maybe TRBD2 (5 bases). Deletions cut 2 bases from V and 3 bases from J, with 8 bases between. The CDR3 consists of 14 residues. Germline V CDR1 and CDR2: KGHSH, LQKENI. The CDR3 nucleotides are TGTGCCAGCTCACCAACGGACTTCTACAATGAGCAGTTCTTC. It codes for CASSPTDFYNEQFF.